The 7 T cell receptor beta chains reported below all come from one sample, sequenced in a study of T cell changes during pregnancy in multiple sclerosis. Libraries were prepared by immunoSEQ multiplex PCR; TCRdb keeps only in-frame clonotypes and omits some of them. The sample shows tens of thousands of clones, just under 95% of them seen only once. The starting material was CD8+ T cells from peripheral blood mononuclear cells, obtained after pregnancy. The receptors here all came from a female donor with multiple sclerosis, enrolled in a pregnancy study.

The CDR3, as DNA: TGTGCCATCAGTGAGGGGACAGGGAGGGATTCACCCCTCCACTTT. Its translation: CAISEGTGRDSPLHF. The chain joins TRBV10-3 to TRBJ1-6, with TRBD1 identical over 9 bases. The length of the CDR3 is 15 residues. Germline-derived CDR1 and CDR2 are ENHRY and SYGVKD. V lost 2 bases, J lost 8 bases, and 4 bases stayed unmatched.

The chain links TRBV27 to TRBJ1-2; 8 bases map to TRBD1. The germline CDR1 and CDR2 sequences are MNHEY and SMNVEV (reference sequence). CDR3 length: 17 residues. Trimming cost V 3 bases and J 1 base; bases outside gene matches: 10. The CDR3 protein is CASSLTGVGDFNYGYTF. The CDR3 DNA reads as TGTGCCAGCAGTTTGACAGGGGTTGGGGATTTTAACTATGGCTACACCTTC.

V is TRBV7-9 and J is TRBJ2-1, with TRBD2 matching over 7 bases. Germline loops: CDR1 SEHNR, CDR2 FQNEAQ (reference sequence). The J segment lost 9 bases and the V segment lost 5 bases, leaving 7 bases of the junction unmatched. This CDR3 spans 13 amino acids. The CDR3 loop reads CASSLAGVAEQFF. CDR3 DNA: TGTGCCAGCAGCCTTGCGGGAGTGGCTGAGCAGTTCTTC.

This sequence joins TRBV9 and TRBJ1-2, with TRBD1 matching 10 bases. Germline V gives CDR1 SGDLS, CDR2 YYNGEE. With 3 bases clipped from V and 3 bases from J, the junction kept 11 bases outside the gene matches. The CDR3 spans 17 residues. The CDR3 bases are TGTGCCAGCAGCGGGGGGACAGGGGAGATTCTTGACTATGGCTACACCTTC. It codes for CASSGGTGEILDYGYTF.

This clone showed up just once. The chain couples TRBV5-5 to TRBJ2-7; D is perhaps TRBD2 (5 bases). The CDR3 totals 16 residues. V dropped 4 bases and J dropped 5 bases, with 22 bases sitting between them. Germline lookup yields CDR1 SGHKS and CDR2 YYEKEE (reference sequence). In DNA, the CDR3 is TGTGCCAGCAGCCCGGGGAGTATGGGCCTTGGGGACGAGCAGTACTTC. Translated: CASSPGSMGLGDEQYF.

This chain connects TRBV6-1 to TRBJ2-3, with D maybe TRBD2 (5 bases). CDR3 length equals 14 residues. CDR1 and CDR2 from the germline V gene are MNHNS and SASEGT. Trimming removed 4 bases from V and 6 bases from J, with 14 bases in between. CDR3: CASSGSEGSDTQYF. CDR3 nucleotide sequence: TGTGCCAGCAGTGGTTCCGAGGGTTCGGATACGCAGTATTTT.

CDR3 amino acids: CASNPGGSGDTQYF. The CDR3 DNA sequence: TGTGCCAGCAACCCAGGGGGGTCGGGAGATACGCAGTATTTT. J is TRBJ2-3 and V is TRBV27, with a tentative D call TRBD1 (7 bases). Trimming pared 7 bases from V and 5 bases from J, leaving 16 bases between. Per germline, CDR1 MNHEY and CDR2 SMNVEV (reference sequence). The CDR3 is 14 amino acids.